The 18 T cell receptor beta chains listed next were all sequenced from one sample in a study of spatial heterogeneity in lung cancer. Time point specified: sample taken at primary tumor resection. Study results and limitations: Counts of expanded intratumoral alpha and beta TCRs tracked tumor mutation counts.

The antigens of these receptors remain unknown. From the 5' RACE reads, TCRdb called clonotypes with MiXCR, one entry per CDR3 protein. This sample has several thousand distinct CDR3 sequences, with approximately 4.1% found just once. The source material was lung tumor tissue, sampled at surgery. These receptor sequences come from a female donor with early-stage non-small cell lung cancer.

This clonotype appeared many times. This chain uses TRBV19 with TRBJ1-3; no firm D call. V shed 7 bases and J shed 0 bases, with 16 bases lying between them. Germline CDR1 LNHDA, CDR2 SQIVND (reference sequence). The CDR3 loop spans 16 amino acids. The CDR3 reads CASTSDQEFSGNTIYF. CDR3 nucleotides: TGTGCCAGTACCTCGGACCAGGAGTTCTCTGGAAACACCATATATTTT.

This clonotype was counted many times. The J gene is TRBJ2-1, the V gene TRBV4-1; 14 bases are shared with TRBD2. J gave up 9 bases and V 1 base, and 8 bases lay outside the gene matches. This CDR3 comprises 17 residues. CDR1 is MGHRA and CDR2 is YSYEKL in the germline V gene. In DNA form, the CDR3 reads TGCGCCAGCAGCCAAGTCAGGGGGACTAGCGGGAGAAGTGAGCAGTTCTTC. This sequence encodes CASSQVRGTSGRSEQFF.

In its sample, this clonotype is medium-sized. DNA of the CDR3: TGTGCCAGCGAGGGAATAGCGGGAGATCACAATGAGCAGTTCTTC. Amino acid sequence: CASEGIAGDHNEQFF. V and J are TRBV27 and TRBJ2-1; 9 bases align to TRBD2. The CDR3 contains 15 residues. V lost 8 bases and J lost 5; bases outside the gene matches: 10. Germline CDR1 is MNHEY and CDR2 is SMNVEV (reference sequence).

This clonotype was seen at least ten times. A much larger clone sits a single nucleotide away, making a read error possible. The rearrangement uses TRBV5-1 and TRBJ1-2, with no clear D. Germline values: CDR1 SGHRS, CDR2 YFSETQ. The CDR3 is made up of 11 amino acids. CDR3 DNA sequence: TGCGCCAGCAGCTTGGACTATGGCTACAACTTC. Translating gives CASSLDYGYNF.

This clonotype was seen only a few times. V and J are TRBV28 and TRBJ1-5, with 8 bases that match TRBD1. The J segment lost 7 bases and the V segment lost 11 bases, leaving 13 bases of the junction unmatched. Germline lookup yields CDR1 MDHEN and CDR2 SYDVKM. CDR3 length: 14 amino acids. The CDR3 nucleotides read TGTGCCGGGGGAGAGGACAGGGCTGGGCAGCCCCAGCATTTT. Its translation: CAGGEDRAGQPQHF.

In its sample, this clonotype was seen many times. This chain uses TRBV7-8 with TRBJ1-2; weak D call: TRBD1 (5 bases). Germline assignment: CDR1 SGHVS and CDR2 FQNEAQ. The CDR3 is 12 amino acids. Between the trimmed V and J ends, which lost 8 bases and 3 bases, there was a span of 10 bases. The CDR3 DNA reads TGTGCCAGCTCGAGAGGGGACTATGGCTACACCTTC. It specifies CASSRGDYGYTF.

This clonotype rates as medium-sized. The rearrangement links TRBV10-3 to TRBJ1-2; 9 bases agree with TRBD1. V gave up 6 bases and J gave up 7 bases; unmatched junction bases: 9. Germline V gene sequence: CDR1 ENHRY, CDR2 SYGVKD. The length of the CDR3 is 14 residues. CDR3 region: CAISPGTGNVGYTF. CDR3 in DNA: TGTGCCATCAGCCCCGGGACAGGGAATGTTGGCTACACCTTC.

Within the sample, this clonotype is medium-sized. The rearrangement uses TRBV10-3 and TRBJ2-2; D is ambiguous. Trimming shortened V by 10 bases and J by 1 base, and 16 bases separated the two germline ends. Per germline, CDR1 ENHRY and CDR2 SYGVKD. The CDR3 loop spans 15 amino acids. The CDR3 region has the DNA TGTGCCACCTCCGTATTCTCGGGGAACACCGGGGAGCTGTTTTTT. Translation: CATSVFSGNTGELFF.

By frequency in the sample, this clonotype is medium-sized. This chain connects TRBV10-1 to TRBJ2-2, with D perhaps matching TRBD1 or TRBD2 (5 bases each). The germline CDR1 and CDR2 sequences are WNHNN and SYGVQD (reference sequence). Deletions cut 7 bases from V and 5 bases from J, with 14 bases between. The CDR3 spans 14 residues. In nucleotides, the CDR3 is TGCGCCAGCATGGGGGTCCGGGAAACCGGGGAGCTGTTTTTT. As protein: CASMGVRETGELFF.

This clonotype is categorized as medium-sized. The genes are TRBV6-1 and TRBJ1-2; perhaps TRBD1 as D (5 bases). Germline values: CDR1 MNHNS, CDR2 SASEGT. The CDR3 has 13 amino acids. V dropped 5 bases and J dropped 1 base, with 8 bases sitting between them. The CDR3 region has the DNA TGTGCCAGCAGTCGGGGGGATAACTATGGCTACACCTTC. Protein sequence: CASSRGDNYGYTF.

This clonotype qualifies as medium-sized (0.01 to 0.1%). The chain recombines TRBV6-2 or TRBV6-3 with TRBJ2-3, with 9 bases identical to TRBD1. Germline V gene data show CDR1 as MNHEY and CDR2 as SVGEGT. The CDR3 runs 14 residues. V shed 3 bases and J 5 bases; nucleotides not matched to a gene: 3. CDR3 sequence: CASSYWTGEDTQYF. CDR3 DNA: TGTGCCAGCAGTTATTGGACAGGGGAAGATACGCAGTATTTT.

This clonotype came up many times. The genes are TRBV18 and TRBJ2-3; 8 positions agree with TRBD2. J was trimmed by 0 bases and V by 4 bases; bases with no gene match: 12. Germline V lookup: CDR1 KGHSH, CDR2 LQKENI. The CDR3 spans 18 residues. CDR3 nucleotide sequence: TGTGCCAGCTCACGGAGATCAACTAGCGGCACTAGCACAGATACGCAGTATTTT. It translates to CASSRRSTSGTSTDTQYF.

This clonotype is medium-sized within its sample. The V gene is TRBV20-1, the J gene TRBJ2-7; 11 bases are a match to TRBD2. CDR1 and CDR2 (germline): DFQATT, SNEGSKA (reference sequence). The J segment lost 3 bases and the V segment lost 3 bases, leaving 7 bases of the junction unmatched. The CDR3 is made up of 15 amino acids. The CDR3 loop is CSASTSGGRLYEQYF. The CDR3 region has the DNA TGCAGTGCTAGCACTAGCGGGGGTCGCCTCTACGAGCAGTACTTC.

The rearrangement joins TRBV24-1 to TRBJ2-1, with D uncertain. The V gene lost 7 bases and the J gene lost 15 bases, with 9 bases spanning the gap. The V gene's germline CDR1 is KGHDR and CDR2 SFDVKD. CDR3 length: 9 residues. The CDR3 region has the DNA TGTGCCACCAGGGGAAGTAGGTTCTTC. Residues: CATRGSRFF.

This clonotype was seen repeatedly, ten times or more. The gene calls are TRBV4-1 and TRBJ1-1; no clear D gene. CDR1 and CDR2 from the germline V gene are MGHRA and YSYEKL. Trimming left V 0 bases short and J 8 bases short, with 10 bases between. The CDR3 loop spans 13 amino acids. Written as DNA, the CDR3 is TGCGCCAGCAGCCAAGAGGTCGTACCCGAAGCTTTCTTT. The encoded protein is CASSQEVVPEAFF.

By share of the sample, this clonotype is medium-sized. CDR3 DNA: TGTGCCAGCAGTTACAGAAACGAGCAGTACTTC. This encodes CASSYRNEQYF. V usage is TRBV6-5 and J usage is TRBJ2-7; D unresolved. Looked up from germline, CDR1 is MNHEY and CDR2 is SVGAGI. Trimming pared 2 bases from V and 5 bases from J, leaving 4 bases between. CDR3 length: 11 amino acids.

By share, this clonotype counts as medium-sized (0.01 to 0.1%). V and J are TRBV6-6 and TRBJ1-5, with TRBD1 identical over 7 bases. CDR3 length equals 17 residues. Germline V gene sequence: CDR1 MNHNY, CDR2 SVGAGI (reference sequence). V lost 5 bases, J lost 0 bases, and 10 bases stayed unmatched. CDR3 sequence reads: CASSQTGLGVSNQPQHF. The CDR3 nucleotides are TGTGCCAGCAGTCAGACAGGGCTGGGGGTTAGCAATCAGCCCCAGCATTTT.

By sample fraction, this clonotype is medium-sized. The chain is built from TRBV7-2 and TRBJ2-4, with D unresolved. Trimming took 1 base from V and 11 from J, leaving 12 bases between them. The length of the CDR3 is 13 residues. Germline V gene lookup returns CDR1 SGHTA and CDR2 FQGNSA. CDR3 in amino acids: CASSLGVTRFQYF. CDR3 sequence (DNA): TGTGCCAGCAGCTTAGGAGTGACTCGATTTCAGTACTTC.